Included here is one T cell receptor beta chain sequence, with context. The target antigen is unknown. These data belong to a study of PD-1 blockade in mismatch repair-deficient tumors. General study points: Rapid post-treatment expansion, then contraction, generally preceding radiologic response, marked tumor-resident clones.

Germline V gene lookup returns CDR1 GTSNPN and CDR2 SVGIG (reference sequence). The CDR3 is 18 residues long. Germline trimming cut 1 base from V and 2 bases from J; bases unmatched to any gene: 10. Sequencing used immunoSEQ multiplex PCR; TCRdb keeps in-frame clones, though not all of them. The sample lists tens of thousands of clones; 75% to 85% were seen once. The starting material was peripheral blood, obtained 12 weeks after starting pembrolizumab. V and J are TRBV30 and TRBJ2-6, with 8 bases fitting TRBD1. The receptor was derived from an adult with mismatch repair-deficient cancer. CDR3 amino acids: CAWSDNGRGLTGANVLTF. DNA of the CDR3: TGTGCCTGGAGTGATAATGGCAGGGGGCTTACTGGGGCCAACGTCCTGACTTTC. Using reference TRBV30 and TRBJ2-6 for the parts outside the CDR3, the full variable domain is SQTIHQWPATLVQPVGSPLSLECTVEGTSNPNLYWYRQAAGRGLQLLFYSVGIGQISSEVPQNLSASRPQDRQFILSSKKLLLSDSGFYLCAWSDNGRGLTGANVLTFGAGSRLTVL.